This TCR beta chain was retrieved from a study of response to subunit inactivated influenza vaccine. The CDR3 is made up of 17 amino acids. CDR1 SEHNR and CDR2 FQNEAQ come from the germline V gene (reference sequence). The V end was cut by 1 base, the J end by 0 bases, with 14 bases between. In this sample, this clonotype turned up many times. TCRdb reprocessed the RT-PCR reads with MiXCR, giving one entry per CDR3 protein. The table lists approximately 490,000 distinct CDR3 sequences, 7.2% of them singletons, with around 14% in the top ten. The chain links TRBV7-9 to TRBJ2-3; D not certain. Source: PBMCs from blood, taken about 24 months after vaccination. This receptor was identified in a man aged 45-69 years who received an inactivated influenza vaccine. The DNA of the CDR3 is TGTGCCAGCAGCTTAGAGTCGCGCCAGACTAGCACAGATACGCAGTATTTT. Translated, it gives CASSLESRQTSTDTQYF.